This TCR beta chain was observed in a study of T cells in Graves' hyperthyroidism and ophthalmopathy. Study-wide context: Upon initial diagnosis and before any treatment, peripheral blood was collected.

RNA transcripts served as the template for amplifying TCR beta CDR3 regions. HTBI primers were employed in a first-round RT-PCR of the TCR CDR3. TCRdb re-called the multiplex PCR reads through MiXCR, storing one row per CDR3 protein. The repertoire includes about 580,000 distinct CDR3 sequences, about 14% of them detected once, and 5.8% sits in the top ten. The V gene lost 0 bases and the J gene lost 10 bases, with 10 bases spanning the gap. From germline, CDR1 is LGHNA and CDR2 YSLEER. This CDR3 is 13 amino acids long. Participants, patients aged 18 to 65, had newly diagnosed hyperthyroidism with a duration under 2 months. Those patients with uncontrolled infection, other autoimmune disease, pregnancy or lactation were excluded. Around 9.9 ml of fresh peripheral blood supplied the PBMCs.

This TCR came from a woman aged 30 to 39 with Graves' hyperthyroidism that later progressed to Graves' ophthalmopathy. Sequenced input: blood. The chain is built from TRBV4-3 and TRBJ2-1; D not certain. The CDR3 loop reads CASSQEPEGEQFF. The CDR3 nucleotides are TGCGCCAGCAGCCAAGAGCCCGAAGGCGAGCAGTTCTTC.